The 17 T cell receptor beta chains listed next were all sequenced from one sample in a study of blood T cell repertoires in COVID-19 (dated by TCRdb to about 2020). The protocol used for the library was the immunoSEQ multiplex PCR assay. Entries here come from immuneACCESS through TCRdb and include only in-frame sequences with V and J called. Some clones fail to appear in such tables; in the studies checked, an unresolved V gene covers under half of the shortfall, and the cause of the remainder is unknown. The sample table shows 90,000 to 120,000 clones, and over 80% are seen once. The ten largest make up roughly 1.2% of the sample. Source material: peripheral blood. The source is a woman in her thirties with acute or convalescent COVID-19.

The chain has TRBV4-3 and TRBJ1-1; D remains unclear. Germline V gene sequence: CDR1 LGHNA, CDR2 YSLEER. V dropped 3 bases and J dropped 8 bases, with 16 bases sitting between them. The CDR3 spans 14 residues. As DNA, the CDR3 is TGCGCCAGCAGCCAGTTTCTGAATGAGGGCGAAGCTTTCTTT. Protein: CASSQFLNEGEAFF.

The gene calls are TRBV10-2 and TRBJ1-1; D is ambiguous. The CDR3 totals 14 residues. CDR1 and CDR2 from the germline V gene are WSHSY and SAAADI. V was trimmed by 2 bases and J by 2 bases, leaving 9 bases between them. CDR3 DNA: TGCGCCAGCAGTGAGACGGTGGTCAACACTGAAGCTTTCTTT. Its translation: CASSETVVNTEAFF.

The J gene is TRBJ1-2, the V gene TRBV29-1; D is uncertain. V gave up 7 bases and J gave up 8 bases, with 20 bases separating them. The CDR3 covers 13 residues. Germline lookup yields CDR1 SQVTM and CDR2 ANQGSEA. CDR3 DNA: TGCAGCGCCACTCCCGCCTGGCTGGAGGGCTACACCTTC. Translated, it gives CSATPAWLEGYTF.

V gene TRBV19 combines with J gene TRBJ1-5, with 7 bases lining up with TRBD1. The trim removed 7 bases at V and 0 bases at J, leaving 12 bases unmatched. Germline V lookup: CDR1 LNHDA, CDR2 SQIVND (reference sequence). The CDR3 extends over 17 amino acids. The CDR3 DNA reads TGTGCCAGTATCCCGGGACAGTGGATTAATAGCAATCAGCCCCAGCATTTT. Translation gives CASIPGQWINSNQPQHF.

The V gene is TRBV7-9, the J gene TRBJ1-3; 7 positions agree with TRBD1. Germline V CDR1 and CDR2: SEHNR, FQNEAQ (reference sequence). Trimming cost V 3 bases and J 5 bases; bases outside gene matches: 4. This CDR3 has 14 amino acids. The DNA of the CDR3 is TGTGCCAGCAGCTTTTGGGACAGACGAAACACCATATATTTT. Amino acid sequence: CASSFWDRRNTIYF.

Remarks on this clone: Additional DNA sequences in this sample encode the identical CDR3. This sequence joins TRBV20-1 and TRBJ1-2, with a possible D match to TRBD1 (5 bases). Germline loops: CDR1 DFQATT, CDR2 SNEGSKA (reference sequence). This CDR3 comprises 11 residues. V was clipped by 3 bases and J by 4 bases, with 6 bases between them. The DNA of the CDR3 is TGCAGTGCTAGGGGACTCTATGGCTACACCTTC. It yields the protein CSARGLYGYTF.

The chain recombines TRBV7-3 with TRBJ1-1, with D possibly being TRBD1 (5 bases). Trimming left V 2 bases short and J 2 bases short, with 9 bases between. In germline, CDR1 is SGHTA, CDR2 FQGTGA. The CDR3 spans 14 residues. The CDR3 protein is CASSLGRGNTEAFF. In DNA, the CDR3 is TGTGCCAGCAGCTTAGGGAGGGGCAACACTGAAGCTTTCTTT.

This clone has a handful of counts. The chain has TRBV10-3 and TRBJ1-1, with no clear D. CDR1 is ENHRY and CDR2 is SYGVKD in the germline V gene. This CDR3 has 16 amino acids. V shed 3 bases and J shed 0 bases, with 14 bases lying between them. The CDR3 protein is CAISERGLSVNTEAFF. Here the CDR3 DNA reads TGTGCCATCAGTGAAAGAGGGTTATCGGTGAACACTGAAGCTTTCTTT.

The V gene is TRBV18, the J gene TRBJ1-1, with a possible D match to TRBD1 (5 bases). Deletions cut 1 base from V and 3 bases from J, with 12 bases between. Germline lookup yields CDR1 KGHSH and CDR2 LQKENI. CDR3 length: 15 amino acids. The DNA of the CDR3 is TGTGCCAGCTCACCACTGACGGGAGGGGACACTGAAGCTTTCTTT. Its translation is CASSPLTGGDTEAFF.

The chain is built from TRBV4-3 and TRBJ1-4, with TRBD1 identical over 12 bases. Germline values: CDR1 LGHNA, CDR2 YSLEER. V gave up 0 bases and J gave up 0 bases; unmatched junction bases: 2. The CDR3 is 18 amino acids. The CDR3 sequence: CASSQEGQGAATNEKLFF. In nucleotides, the CDR3 is TGCGCCAGCAGCCAAGAGGGACAGGGGGCTGCAACTAATGAAAAACTGTTTTTT.

The gene calls are TRBV7-9 and TRBJ1-5; D is uncertain. This CDR3 contains 12 residues. The V and J ends lost 5 bases and 4 bases respectively, with 6 bases between them. CDR1 is SEHNR, CDR2 FQNEAQ, per germline (reference sequence). The CDR3 spells CASSQINQPQHF. DNA of the CDR3: TGTGCCAGCAGCCAGATTAATCAGCCCCAGCATTTT.

This sequence joins TRBV27 and TRBJ1-6, with 8 positions matching TRBD1. This CDR3 comprises 21 residues. J gave up 0 bases and V 5 bases, and 18 bases lay outside the gene matches. Germline V gene lookup returns CDR1 MNHEY and CDR2 SMNVEV (reference sequence). DNA of the CDR3: TGTGCCAGCAGTCCTAGGGACAGGCTAGACCTACTCGTCTCCTATAATTCACCCCTCCACTTT. Translated: CASSPRDRLDLLVSYNSPLHF.

The CDR3 sequence is CASLGVGYTF. The CDR3 DNA reads as TGTGCCAGTCTAGGGGTTGGCTACACCTTC. The chain is built from TRBV19 and TRBJ1-2, with D maybe TRBD1 (5 bases). V was pared by 8 bases and J by 7 bases, with 8 bases between. The CDR3 extends over 10 amino acids. Germline V gene lookup returns CDR1 LNHDA and CDR2 SQIVND (reference sequence).

The genes are TRBV6-2 or TRBV6-3 and TRBJ1-1, with 9 bases aligning to TRBD1. V shed 6 bases, J shed 13 bases, and the junction held 9 bases outside the gene matches. CDR3 length: 12 residues. Germline assignment: CDR1 MNHEY and CDR2 SVGEGT. The CDR3 DNA reads TGTGCCAGCAGCACCGGGACAGGGCTCGTTTTCTTT. As protein: CASSTGTGLVFF.

This clone was observed once. This rearrangement joins TRBV20-1 to TRBJ2-1; D gene ambiguous. The CDR3 extends over 14 amino acids. Trimming stripped 3 bases from V and 6 bases from J, with 15 bases between. The germline gives CDR1 DFQATT, CDR2 SNEGSKA (reference sequence). The DNA for the CDR3 is TGCAGTGCTAGTGAACTGGCCACTACCAATGAGCAGTTCTTC. Translation gives CSASELATTNEQFF.

The chain is built from TRBV5-1 and TRBJ2-1; 9 bases map to TRBD2. The CDR3 loop spans 12 amino acids. Germline loops: CDR1 SGHRS, CDR2 YFSETQ. Losses at the gene ends were 0 bases for V and 12 bases for J; bases not matched to a gene: 1. CDR3 protein: CASSLERGVQFF. DNA for the CDR3: TGCGCCAGCAGCTTGGAGCGGGGGGTGCAGTTCTTC.

V usage is TRBV11-2 and J usage is TRBJ2-3, with TRBD2 as a possible D gene (6 bases). The V gene's germline CDR1 is SGHAT and CDR2 FQNNGV. This CDR3 has 15 residues. Deletions cut 2 bases from V and 0 bases from J, with 9 bases between. CDR3 in DNA: TGTGCCAGCAGCTTACAACTAGCTAGCACAGATACGCAGTATTTT. Translating it yields CASSLQLASTDTQYF.